Listed below are T cell receptor beta chains from one sample, sequenced in a study of CD8 T cells in Susac syndrome. Each CDR3 protein gets one entry after TCRdb re-called the immunoSEQ multiplex PCR reads with MiXCR. Here the sample spans 250,000 to 300,000 distinct CDR3 sequences, roughly 85% being singletons. Sequenced: CD8+ T cells from PBMCs. The receptors originated from a human donor with multiple sclerosis. The CDR3 runs from the conserved cysteine through the conserved F or W. Each record gives: clone size, V gene, CDR3 protein. The listing skips clone size in some rows; elsewhere it reads once, few, many or a size class.

>-|TRBV7-6
CASSMEREGEGEQYF
>-|TRBV28
CAVTGNTEAFF
>once|TRBV9
CASSVGSLAGGSYEQYF
>-|TRBV7-6
CASSLDYSGRETDTQYF
>-|TRBV20-1
CSARGGTSTDTQYF
>-|TRBV7-3
CASSLGVSAGETQYF
>once|TRBV11-2
CASSGGTGGWSSYEQYF
>once|TRBV29-1
CSAGGTSGFYNEQFF
>-|TRBV27
CASSFSIRADTQYF
>-|TRBV4-1
CASSQGAQSERGGNEQFF